This TCR beta chain appears in the sequencing data of a study of human T cells and chemical hapten exposure. Study overall: Recorded diagnoses among the mostly female patients were alopecia areata, totalis or universalis. Overall study findings and caveats: PT1 expanded TCR counts correlated positively with patch test score. The number of TCRs over 1 in 1000 frequency stayed unchanged after DPC.

One entry per CDR3 protein, called by TCRdb with MiXCR from the RACE reads. The repertoire holds under 110,000 distinct CDR3 sequences, with 9.5% to 15% as singletons. As to time point: pre-sensitization, week 0. Treatment given: therapeutic diphenylcyclopropenone sensitization with weekly scalp DPC. This clonotype was counted between two and nine times. No antigen is known for it. The specimen comprised whole blood, sampled in connection with sensitization to the hapten diphenylcyclopropenone (DPC). This sequence was found in a woman in her forties or fifties with alopecia areata. Some clones in this sample may be carry-over from other donors' samples.

Written as DNA, the CDR3 is TGTGCCAGCAAGGTGGTCAGGGGGTACACTGAAGCTTTCTTT. This codes for CASKVVRGYTEAFF. The chain is built from TRBV2 and TRBJ1-1, with 7 bases fitting TRBD1. Germline V gives CDR1 SNHLY, CDR2 FYNNEI. Trimming cost V 7 bases and J 3 bases; bases outside gene matches: 8. The CDR3 has 14 residues.